This T cell receptor beta chain is drawn from a study of T cells in Graves' hyperthyroidism and ophthalmopathy. Regions amplified from RNA transcripts were the TCR beta CDR3 regions. Primed by the HTBI set, a first-round RT-PCR was run on the TCR CDR3. Via MiXCR, TCRdb re-called the multiplex PCR reads, giving one row per CDR3 protein. The profile shows 250,000 to 300,000 distinct CDR3 sequences, approximately 14% of them singletons. Looked up from germline, CDR1 is MDHEN and CDR2 is SYDVKM. This CDR3 has 16 amino acids. Trimming cost V 3 bases and J 5 bases, with 19 bases left between them. Overall study results and limits: Blood held most thyroid clonotypes expanded above 0.001 frequency.

This clonotype has at least ten counts. The antigen remains unidentified. The TCR sequence derives from a woman aged 40-49 years with Graves' hyperthyroidism that later progressed to Graves' ophthalmopathy. The genes are TRBV28 and TRBJ2-5; D is unresolved. Source material: blood. CDR3 bases: TGTGCCAGCAGTTTTTCCGGCCAGAAGTTGAGGGAGACCCAGTACTTC. Protein sequence: CASSFSGQKLRETQYF.